A selection of T cell receptor beta chains follows, all from one sample in a study of blood T cell repertoires in COVID-19. Measured with immunoSEQ multiplex PCR; TCRdb has only the in-frame clones, and not every one. Of roughly 80,000 clones in the sample, 80% to 85% were seen once. Sequencing used peripheral blood. The origin of the receptors is a man between 50 and 59 years old with acute or convalescent COVID-19. Each CDR3 is given with its conserved first and last residue. D genes are given only for firm matches. Only part of the rows carry a size: once, few, many, or a class if the clone is expanded.

j_gene	abundance	d_gene	v_gene	CDR3aa	CDR3nt
TRBJ2-5	-	-	TRBV11-3	CASSLLSGQETQYF	TGTGCCAGCAGCCTTCTGAGCGGCCAAGAGACCCAGTACTTC
TRBJ2-1	few	-	TRBV21-1	CASTQRGVQHREQFF	TGTGCCAGCACTCAGCGGGGGGTCCAGCACCGTGAGCAGTTCTTC
TRBJ2-1	-	-	TRBV4-3	CASSQDSSYNEQFF	TGCGCCAGCAGCCAAGATAGCTCCTACAATGAGCAGTTCTTC
TRBJ1-5	-	-	TRBV12-3/TRBV12-4	CASSSGLPAQHF	TGTGCCAGCAGTTCGGGACTCCCCGCCCAGCATTTT
TRBJ2-3	-	TRBD1	TRBV7-6	CASGDRAGFTDTQYF	TGTGCCAGCGGGGACAGGGCGGGGTTTACAGATACGCAGTATTTT
TRBJ1-2	-	-	TRBV6-2/TRBV6-3	CASSYAGIVLLYGYTF	TGTGCCAGCAGTTACGCAGGAATCGTGCTTCTCTATGGCTACACCTTC
TRBJ1-2	once	TRBD1	TRBV29-1	CSVEDPDRGYGYTF	TGCAGCGTTGAAGACCCGGACAGGGGTTATGGCTACACCTTC
TRBJ2-1	-	-	TRBV12-3/TRBV12-4	CASSSQVPNEQFF	TGTGCCAGCAGTTCCCAGGTCCCCAATGAGCAGTTCTTC
TRBJ2-2	few	-	TRBV7-2	CASSEISAGELFF	TGTGCCAGCAGCGAAATCTCAGCCGGGGAGCTGTTTTTT
TRBJ2-1	-	TRBD1	TRBV6-1	CASSEARGQGLFF	TGTGCCAGCAGTGAAGCTAGGGGACAGGGGCTGTTCTTC
TRBJ2-1	-	-	TRBV6-5	CASSYHRESYNEQFF	TGTGCCAGCAGTTACCACAGGGAGTCCTACAATGAGCAGTTCTTC
TRBJ1-5	-	TRBD1	TRBV7-8	CASSPSDRGRVGNQPQHF	TGTGCCAGCAGCCCGTCGGACAGGGGGCGGGTGGGCAATCAGCCCCAGCATTTT
TRBJ2-3	-	-	TRBV15	CATSRDRGTATDTQYF	TGTGCCACCAGCAGAGATCGGGGAACAGCCACAGATACGCAGTATTTT
TRBJ2-3	-	-	TRBV5-6	CASSESILTDTQYF	TGTGCCAGCAGCGAGTCCATTCTCACAGATACGCAGTATTTT
TRBJ2-3	-	-	TRBV18	CASSLDRTTDTQYF	TGTGCCAGCTCCCTCGACAGAACCACAGATACGCAGTATTTT
TRBJ1-2	-	TRBD1	TRBV27	CASSYTGGDYGYTF	TGTGCCAGCAGTTATACAGGGGGCGACTATGGCTACACCTTC
TRBJ1-2	-	-	TRBV28	CASRYNNYGYTF	TGTGCCAGCAGGTACAACAACTATGGCTACACCTTC
TRBJ2-7	-	TRBD2	TRBV19	CASSFRTSGRNEQYF	TGTGCCAGTAGTTTCCGGACTAGCGGGAGGAACGAGCAGTACTTC
TRBJ2-3	once	TRBD1	TRBV6-5	CASRDTGADTQYF	TGTGCCAGCAGGGACACAGGGGCAGATACGCAGTATTTT
TRBJ1-5	-	TRBD1	TRBV18	CASSEGQGNQPQHF	TGTGCCAGCTCCGAGGGACAGGGAAATCAGCCCCAGCATTTT
TRBJ2-7	-	-	TRBV7-8	CASSLRWSGEQYF	TGTGCCAGCAGCTTAAGGTGGTCGGGCGAGCAGTACTTC
TRBJ1-2	-	-	TRBV11-2	CASSLAQGGGYTF	TGTGCCAGCAGCTTAGCACAGGGCGGGGGCTACACCTTC
TRBJ2-5	-	TRBD2	TRBV2	CASENGLAGRGETQYF	TGTGCCAGCGAGAACGGACTAGCGGGGAGGGGAGAGACCCAGTACTTC
TRBJ1-4	-	-	TRBV28	CASSLTKNEKLFF	TGTGCCAGCAGTTTAACTAAGAATGAAAAACTGTTTTTT
TRBJ2-3	-	-	TRBV6-2/TRBV6-3	CASNYGQGTTDTQYF	TGTGCCAGCAATTACGGGCAGGGGACCACAGATACGCAGTATTTT
TRBJ2-5	-	TRBD1	TRBV30	CAWGTGLEGTQYF	TGTGCCTGGGGGACAGGGCTGGAGGGGACCCAGTACTTC
TRBJ1-2	-	-	TRBV4-3	CASSQDGLNGPYGYTF	TGCGCCAGCAGCCAAGACGGACTTAATGGGCCGTATGGCTACACCTTC
TRBJ2-7	-	-	TRBV6-2/TRBV6-3	CASSYSRGGYEQYF	TGTGCCAGCAGTTACAGTAGGGGCGGATACGAGCAGTACTTC
TRBJ2-7	few	-	TRBV28	CASSARAEQYF	TGTGCCAGCAGCGCCAGGGCCGAGCAGTACTTC
TRBJ2-2	-	TRBD1	TRBV5-1	CASSRDRESGELFF	TGCGCCAGCAGCCGGGACAGGGAATCCGGGGAGCTGTTTTTT
TRBJ2-1	-	-	TRBV7-9	CASSLLQDDEQFF	TGTGCCAGCAGCTTATTACAGGATGATGAGCAGTTCTTC
TRBJ1-2	-	-	TRBV9	CASSPANYGYTF	TGTGCCAGCAGCCCCGCTAACTATGGCTACACCTTC
TRBJ1-2	-	-	TRBV7-9	CASSRGEGYTF	TGTGCCAGCAGCCGCGGGGAGGGCTACACCTTC
TRBJ1-2	-	-	TRBV25-1	CASSVDGGNYGYTF	TGTGCCAGCAGTGTTGATGGAGGTAACTATGGCTACACCTTC
TRBJ1-4	-	-	TRBV10-3	CAISEQGTNEKLFF	TGTGCCATCAGTGAGCAGGGAACTAATGAAAAACTGTTTTTT
TRBJ2-7	few	TRBD1	TRBV7-2	CASSIQDRDLYEQYF	TGTGCCAGCAGCATACAGGACAGGGATCTCTACGAGCAGTACTTC
TRBJ2-3	-	TRBD2	TRBV5-1	CASSLQGREATDTQYF	TGCGCCAGCAGCTTGCAAGGGCGGGAGGCCACAGATACGCAGTATTTT
TRBJ2-7	-	TRBD1	TRBV12-3/TRBV12-4	CASSLGQGDEQYF	TGTGCCAGCAGTTTAGGACAGGGGGACGAGCAGTACTTC
TRBJ1-2	-	-	TRBV12-3/TRBV12-4	CASRTTGGTVYSF	TGTGCCAGCAGGACGACCGGGGGGACCGTCTATAGTTTC
TRBJ2-3	-	TRBD2	TRBV7-8	CASSLDSRGTTDTQYF	TGTGCCAGCAGCTTAGATTCGCGGGGGACCACAGATACGCAGTATTTT
TRBJ2-2	few	-	TRBV6-5	CASSDTDRNTGELFF	TGTGCCAGCAGCGACACGGACAGGAACACCGGGGAGCTGTTTTTT
TRBJ1-6	-	-	TRBV18	CASSPLSPGNNSPLHF	TGTGCCAGCTCACCACTTTCGCCAGGGAACAATTCACCCCTCCACTTT
TRBJ2-2	few	TRBD1	TRBV18	CASSPGTEPTGELFF	TGTGCCAGCTCACCCGGGACAGAGCCCACCGGGGAGCTGTTTTTT
TRBJ1-5	-	-	TRBV3-1/TRBV3-2	CASSQATGNQPQHF	TGTGCCAGCAGCCAAGCGACCGGGAATCAGCCCCAGCATTTT
TRBJ1-6	few	TRBD1	TRBV7-9	CASSPPLGDRGSPLHF	TGTGCCAGCAGCCCCCCTCTGGGGGACAGGGGTTCACCCCTCCACTTT
TRBJ2-2	-	TRBD2	TRBV5-6	CASSFSSGRNTGELFF	TGTGCCAGCAGCTTCAGTAGCGGGAGGAACACCGGGGAGCTGTTTTTT
TRBJ1-3	-	TRBD1	TRBV27	CSRDRAGGNTIYF	TGTTCCCGGGACAGAGCCGGCGGAAACACCATATATTTT
TRBJ1-5	-	-	TRBV30	CAWSPENQPQHF	TGTGCCTGGAGTCCTGAGAATCAGCCCCAGCATTTT
TRBJ2-7	-	TRBD1	TRBV15	CATSRLRGLTEQYF	TGTGCCACCAGCAGGCTGAGGGGGCTCACCGAGCAGTACTTC
TRBJ1-2	-	-	TRBV11-3	CASSLDAQGGYTF	TGTGCCAGCAGCTTAGACGCACAGGGTGGCTACACCTTC